This T cell receptor beta chain was identified in a study of response to subunit inactivated influenza vaccine. Whole-study findings and limits: That few new T cells are recruited by each seasonal influenza vaccination was the authors' suggestion.

TCRdb redid the calling of the RT-PCR reads with MiXCR, one entry per CDR3 protein. The top ten clones hold about 10% of a sample with around 750,000 distinct CDR3 sequences, 21% of them seen once. Points on this clonotype: Its antigen remains unknown.

Per the germline V gene, CDR1 is LGHNA and CDR2 is YSLEER. J gave up 4 bases and V 1 base, and 9 bases lay outside the gene matches. The CDR3 is made up of 16 amino acids. The sample in question was PBMCs from blood, obtained about 5 days after vaccination. V is TRBV4-3 and J is TRBJ2-5; 7 bases fit TRBD1. This receptor was identified in a man in his forties or fifties who received an inactivated influenza vaccine. CDR3 amino acids: CASSQGNTGVGETQYF. CDR3 nucleotides: TGCGCCAGCAGCCAAGGCAACACAGGGGTAGGAGAGACCCAGTACTTC.